Listed here are 24 T cell receptor beta chains from one sample, sequenced in a study of cytomegalovirus exposure and HLA in healthy donors (dated by TCRdb to about 2017). The library relied on the immunoSEQ multiplex PCR assay. TCRdb limited this immuneACCESS table to in-frame rearrangements with V and J called. A share of clones is missing; checked studies link under half to unresolved V genes, and the rest is unexplained. The sample contains 150,000 to 200,000 clones, about 82% of them found a single time. The ten largest clones take up more than 1.1% of the sample. Input material: PBMCs. These receptors all stem from a woman aged 18-30 years in good health and CMV-seronegative.

V is TRBV2 and J is TRBJ2-7, with D possibly matching TRBD2 (7 bases). The V gene lost 2 bases and the J gene lost 2 bases, with 19 bases spanning the gap. Looked up from germline, CDR1 is SNHLY and CDR2 is FYNNEI. The CDR3 contains 17 residues. The CDR3 coding sequence is TGTGCCAGCAGTGAAAATTCTGGCGGGGGCCTAACCTACGAGCAGTACTTC. It codes for CASSENSGGGLTYEQYF.

The chain is built from TRBV7-2 and TRBJ1-1; 7 nucleotides agree with TRBD1. CDR3 size: 14 residues. Trimming took 0 bases from V and 5 from J; bases not matched to a gene: 3. CDR1 and CDR2 from the germline V gene are SGHTA and FQGNSA. The CDR3 DNA follows: TGTGCCAGCAGCTTAGCAGGGGGCGGAACTGAAGCTTTCTTT. Its translation is CASSLAGGGTEAFF.

This clone was observed a single time. This chain connects TRBV5-6 to TRBJ2-5; D is uncertain. Germline CDR1 and CDR2: SGHDT and YYEEEE. CDR3 size: 13 residues. The ends were cut back, 2 bases at V and 3 bases at J, with 8 bases in the middle. Here the CDR3 reads CASSLGVKETQYF. Written as DNA, the CDR3 is TGTGCCAGCAGCTTAGGAGTTAAAGAGACCCAGTACTTC.

This sequence joins TRBV11-2 and TRBJ2-2; TRBD2 agrees at 12 bases. This CDR3 comprises 18 residues. V shed 3 bases and J 6 bases; nucleotides not matched to a gene: 11. Per the germline V gene, CDR1 is SGHAT and CDR2 is FQNNGV. This CDR3 is CASSFVFLAGGRAGELFF. In nucleotides, the CDR3 is TGTGCCAGCAGCTTCGTTTTCCTAGCGGGGGGGCGAGCCGGGGAGCTGTTTTTT.

The chain carries TRBV18 and TRBJ2-2; D may be TRBD1 (6 bases). This CDR3 is built from 14 residues. Germline V gene data show CDR1 as KGHSH and CDR2 as LQKENI. Trimming cost V 7 bases and J 1 base, with 10 bases left between them. In nucleotides, the CDR3 is TGTGCCAGCTTCACGACAGGGAACACCGGGGAGCTGTTTTTT. This encodes CASFTTGNTGELFF.

This chain links TRBV5-4 with TRBJ2-1; 7 bases align to TRBD1. This CDR3 has 15 amino acids. Germline V gene lookup returns CDR1 SGHNT and CDR2 YYREEE (reference sequence). V trimming: 3 bases; J trimming: 2 bases; junction bases outside the gene matches: 5. CDR3: CASSSTGNPYNEQFF. The DNA for the CDR3 is TGTGCCAGCAGCTCGACAGGGAACCCCTACAATGAGCAGTTCTTC.

The chain employs TRBV6-5 and TRBJ2-2; D perhaps matches TRBD1 (5 bases). The CDR3 consists of 15 residues. Looked up from germline, CDR1 is MNHEY and CDR2 is SVGAGI. Deletions cut 5 bases from V and 7 bases from J, with 17 bases between. CDR3: CASSIRALGVGELFF. The CDR3 DNA sequence: TGTGCCAGCAGTATTCGGGCCCTAGGGGTCGGGGAGCTGTTTTTT.

The rearrangement uses TRBV4-2 and TRBJ1-2; a possible D gene is TRBD1 (6 bases). Per germline, CDR1 LGHNA and CDR2 YNFKEQ. The CDR3 sequence is 15 residues long. V dropped 0 bases and J dropped 1 base, with 9 bases sitting between them. CDR3 nucleotide sequence: TGTGCCAGCAGCCAAGAAGTACAGGGTAACTATGGCTACACCTTC. It encodes CASSQEVQGNYGYTF.

Worth noting for this clone: The identical CDR3 is also encoded by other nucleotide sequences in the sample. The chain couples TRBV5-1 to TRBJ2-5; 8 bases are shared with TRBD2. This CDR3 is 14 amino acids long. After removal of 7 bases from V and 2 bases from J, the junction contained 7 bases not matched to a gene. CDR1 and CDR2 (germline): SGHRS, YFSETQ. In DNA form, the CDR3 reads TGCGCCAGCTCGTTAGCGGGGACTCAAGAGACCCAGTACTTC. This gives the protein CASSLAGTQETQYF. Using reference TRBV5-1 and TRBJ2-5 for the parts outside the CDR3, the full variable domain is KAGVTQTPRYLIKTRGQQVTLSCSPISGHRSVSWYQQTPGQGLQFLFEYFSETQRNKGNFPGRFSGRQFSNSRSEMNVSTLELGDSALYLCASSLAGTQETQYFGPGTRLLVL.

The CDR3 sequence: CASSLSSAYEQYF. DNA for the CDR3: TGTGCCAGCAGCTTGTCCTCAGCCTACGAGCAGTACTTC. The rearrangement links TRBV7-9 to TRBJ2-7; D unresolved. Trimming cost V 3 bases and J 2 bases, with 8 bases left between them. This CDR3 contains 13 residues. Germline CDR1 reads SEHNR; CDR2 reads FQNEAQ (reference sequence).

This sequence joins TRBV27 and TRBJ1-5; no clear D. The CDR3 is made up of 15 amino acids. In germline, CDR1 is MNHEY, CDR2 SMNVEV (reference sequence). The V end lost 4 bases, the J end lost 0 bases, and 10 bases lay between the germline ends. CDR3 bases: TGTGCCAGCAGTTCGTCAGTCCCTAGCAATCAGCCCCAGCATTTT. Translating it yields CASSSSVPSNQPQHF.

The chain has TRBV19 and TRBJ2-7; 8 bases are a match to TRBD1. Losses at the gene ends were 7 bases for V and 0 bases for J; bases not matched to a gene: 8. The length of the CDR3 is 15 residues. Germline V gene lookup returns CDR1 LNHDA and CDR2 SQIVND (reference sequence). DNA of the CDR3: TGTGCCAGTACCCCCGGGACAGGCTACTCCTACGAGCAGTACTTC. It translates to CASTPGTGYSYEQYF.

The V gene is TRBV6-1, the J gene TRBJ1-2; 8 nucleotides line up with TRBD1. Germline CDR1 reads MNHNS; CDR2 reads SASEGT. The CDR3 has 18 amino acids. V lost 2 bases, J lost 5 bases, and 16 bases stayed unmatched. The chain's CDR3 is CASSEFGQGSGWGYGYTF. The CDR3 DNA sequence: TGTGCCAGCAGTGAATTCGGACAGGGCAGTGGGTGGGGATATGGCTACACCTTC.

This chain uses TRBV11-2 with TRBJ2-5; 9 bases fit TRBD2. V dropped 1 base and J dropped 3; count of bases not matched to a gene: 3. CDR3 size: 15 residues. Germline CDR1 reads SGHAT; CDR2 reads FQNNGV. The CDR3 DNA follows: TGTGCCAGCAGCTTAGGGCTAGCGGGGAAAGAGACCCAGTACTTC. Translating gives CASSLGLAGKETQYF.

The chain joins TRBV11-3 to TRBJ2-7; 9 bases line up with TRBD2. The CDR3 extends over 17 amino acids. Germline assignment: CDR1 SGHNT and CDR2 YENEEA. Trimming cost V 0 bases and J 4 bases; bases outside gene matches: 10. The CDR3 nucleotides read TGTGCCAGCAGCTTAGATTCTAGCGGGGCTTTCGGATACGAGCAGTACTTC. Translation: CASSLDSSGAFGYEQYF.

In this sample, this clone turned up once. V is TRBV2 and J is TRBJ1-2; a possible D gene is TRBD1 (5 bases). V was trimmed by 8 bases and J by 5 bases, leaving 15 bases between them. The CDR3 length is 13 residues. Germline-derived CDR1 and CDR2 are SNHLY and FYNNEI. DNA of the CDR3: TGTGCCAGCGTTAAAGGGGTCGGGTATGGCTACACCTTC. It is translated as CASVKGVGYGYTF.

The rearrangement links TRBV7-8 to TRBJ2-1; D may be TRBD2 (6 bases). Trimming stripped 4 bases from V and 4 bases from J, with 29 bases between. Germline V lookup: CDR1 SGHVS, CDR2 FQNEAQ. The CDR3 is made up of 20 amino acids. This chain's CDR3 is CASSSNVGDFPSKRYNEQFF. In nucleotides, the CDR3 is TGTGCCAGCAGCTCCAATGTCGGGGACTTTCCTAGCAAAAGATACAATGAGCAGTTCTTC.

The rearrangement links TRBV27 to TRBJ1-2, with D perhaps TRBD1 (6 bases). CDR1 and CDR2 from the germline V gene are MNHEY and SMNVEV (reference sequence). V lost 6 bases to trimming and J lost 5 bases, with 16 bases between them. The CDR3 loop spans 14 amino acids. This CDR3 is CASRPGHLIYGYTF. CDR3 DNA sequence: TGTGCCAGCAGGCCGGGACACCTCATTTATGGCTACACCTTC.

The gene calls are TRBV7-6 and TRBJ1-1; D possibly corresponds to TRBD1 (6 bases). The CDR3 is 15 amino acids. V was clipped by 2 bases and J by 1 base, with 11 bases between them. Per the germline V gene, CDR1 is SGHVS and CDR2 is FNYEAQ. In DNA form, the CDR3 reads TGTGCCAGCAGCTTATCTAGGACAGCGAACACTGAAGCTTTCTTT. Translated, it gives CASSLSRTANTEAFF.

This rearrangement joins TRBV18 to TRBJ1-2, with 10 nucleotides matching TRBD1. V shed 4 bases, J shed 7 bases, and the junction held 6 bases outside the gene matches. Germline values: CDR1 KGHSH, CDR2 LQKENI. This CDR3 comprises 14 residues. CDR3 in DNA: TGTGCCAGCTCACTCCCCGGGACAGGGGTTGGCTACACCTTC. It codes for CASSLPGTGVGYTF.

This clone was observed a single time. The V call is TRBV5-1, the J call TRBJ2-7; 7 bases align to TRBD1. Trimming at V came to 4 bases and at J to 5 bases, leaving 15 bases not matched to a gene. This CDR3 has 16 residues. The germline V gene encodes CDR1 SGHRS and CDR2 YFSETQ. The CDR3 protein is CASSTDGPDRANEQYF. CDR3 nucleotides: TGCGCCAGCAGCACGGACGGACCCGACAGGGCGAACGAGCAGTACTTC.

The chain carries TRBV4-1 and TRBJ1-4; TRBD1 matches at 10 bases. CDR3 length: 21 amino acids. Losses at the gene ends were 0 bases for V and 0 bases for J; bases not matched to a gene: 13. CDR1 MGHRA and CDR2 YSYEKL come from the germline V gene. The CDR3 loop is CASSQDAGTGAFFATNEKLFF. In DNA, the CDR3 is TGCGCCAGCAGCCAAGACGCCGGGACAGGGGCCTTTTTTGCAACTAATGAAAAACTGTTTTTT.

V usage is TRBV19 and J usage is TRBJ1-5; 9 positions agree with TRBD1. The CDR3 loop spans 15 amino acids. The germline V gene has CDR1 LNHDA and CDR2 SQIVND (reference sequence). Trimming removed 3 bases from V and 6 bases from J; junction bases left unmatched: 6. This chain's CDR3 is CASSISTGGFQPQHF. Here the CDR3 DNA reads TGTGCCAGTAGTATCTCGACAGGGGGGTTTCAGCCCCAGCATTTT.

Written as DNA, the CDR3 is TGTGCCAGCAGCCTAGGGACTAGCGCTTACAATGAGCAGTTCTTC. Its protein product is CASSLGTSAYNEQFF. The rearrangement uses TRBV7-2 and TRBJ2-1; 10 nucleotides align to TRBD2. With V trimmed by 5 bases and J by 4 bases, 5 bases remained unmatched. The germline V gene has CDR1 SGHTA and CDR2 FQGNSA. The CDR3 spans 15 residues.